This TCR beta chain was sequenced for a study of T cells in Graves' hyperthyroidism and ophthalmopathy. The source material, RNA transcripts, was used to amplify TCR beta CDR3 regions. TCR CDR3 underwent first-round RT-PCR with the HTBI primer set. From the multiplex PCR reads, TCRdb called clonotypes with MiXCR, one entry per CDR3 protein. Of a few hundred thousand distinct CDR3 sequences listed, more than 20% are singletons. Germline CDR1 and CDR2: LGHNT and FRNRAP. Trimming took 8 bases from V and 5 from J, leaving 9 bases between them. The CDR3 is made up of 11 amino acids. This clonotype was seen at least ten times.

This chain connects TRBV12-5 to TRBJ2-5; D unclear. This receptor was taken from a middle-aged man with Graves' hyperthyroidism. Sequences were obtained from blood. The CDR3 DNA is TGTGCTAGTACTCAAGCGGAGACCCAGTACTTC. This gives the protein CASTQAETQYF.